The rows below give T cell receptor beta chains drawn from one sample of a study of T cell repertoires in cytomegalovirus infection. TCRdb re-called the reads through MiXCR, storing one row per CDR3 protein. This sample carries 200,000 to 250,000 distinct CDR3 sequences, 6.5% of them seen once, and the ten largest clones take less than 7.5%. Sequencing was done on a sample of PBMCs. These receptors all stem from a human donor in good health (CMV status not recorded). Some clones in this sample may be carry-over from other donors' samples. CDR3s include the opening cysteine and the closing phenylalanine or tryptophan. The D gene is left open where the match is weak. Clone size appears in some rows only: once, few, many, or a class for an expanded clone.

NA	TRBV6-1	NA	TRBJ2-2	TGTGCCAGCCCAGCCGGACACCCAGCGAACACCGGGGAGCTGTTTTTT	CASPAGHPANTGELFF
NA	TRBV7-9	many	TRBJ1-1	TGTGCCAGCAGCTCGCAAGAGAACACTGAAGCTTTCTTT	CASSSQENTEAFF
TRBD1	TRBV11-2	many	TRBJ1-4	TGTGCCAGCAGCTTAGTCCGACAGGGAAAAGAAAAACTGTTTTTT	CASSLVRQGKEKLFF
NA	TRBV27	NA	TRBJ2-3	TGTGCCAGCAGTCTGACCACCCCAGATACGCAGTATTTT	CASSLTTPDTQYF
NA	TRBV7-6	many	TRBJ2-3	TGTGCCAGCAGCCCCGGAGGGGACCGGGATACGCAGTATTTT	CASSPGGDRDTQYF
NA	TRBV6-2/TRBV6-3	many	TRBJ1-2	TGTGCCAGCAGTTACGCAGCGTATGGCTACACCTTC	CASSYAAYGYTF
TRBD1	TRBV20-1	many	TRBJ2-5	TGCAGTGCTAGTGAAACAGGGGGCCGGGAGACCCAGTACTTC	CSASETGGRETQYF
NA	TRBV30	many	TRBJ1-2	TGTGCCTGGAGTGTACGAGACAGTACTAACTATGGCTACACCTTC	CAWSVRDSTNYGYTF
TRBD1	TRBV6-5	many	TRBJ2-7	TGTGCCAGCAGTTACACCTCCGGGACAGCATCCTACGAGCAGTACTTC	CASSYTSGTASYEQYF
NA	TRBV20-1	many	TRBJ2-7	TGCAGTGTCTCCGGGGGAAACTACGAGCAGTACTTC	CSVSGGNYEQYF
NA	TRBV5-6	many	TRBJ2-1	TGTGCCAGCAGCTGGGGACTGAATGAGCAGTTCTTC	CASSWGLNEQFF
NA	TRBV6-2/TRBV6-3	NA	TRBJ1-2	TGTGCCAGCAGTGGGGACACCGGCTATGGCTACACCTTC	CASSGDTGYGYTF
NA	TRBV28	many	TRBJ2-5	TGTGCCAGCAGTTGGCCGGGGAGTGGGACCCAGTACTTC	CASSWPGSGTQYF
NA	TRBV2	many	TRBJ2-2	TGTGCCAGTACGGGGGCCGGCACCGGGGAGCTGTTTTTT	CASTGAGTGELFF
TRBD2	TRBV19	many	TRBJ2-7	TGTGCCAGTAGCCCCTCCCCGCGGGGGAACGAGCAGTACTTC	CASSPSPRGNEQYF
TRBD2	TRBV29-1	NA	TRBJ2-5	TGCAGCGTTGGGGTAGCGGGGGCCCCGCGGGAGACCCAGTACTTC	CSVGVAGAPRETQYF
TRBD1	TRBV5-1	many	TRBJ2-3	TGCGCCAGCAGCTTGGGGACAGGCAATACAGATACGCAGTATTTT	CASSLGTGNTDTQYF
TRBD1	TRBV7-2	many	TRBJ1-5	TGTGCCAGCAGCGCAGGACAGGGTAGGCAGCCCCAGCATTTT	CASSAGQGRQPQHF
TRBD1	TRBV7-2	many	TRBJ1-4	TGTGCCAGCAGCCTACAGGGGGCTACAACTAATGAAAAACTGTTTTTT	CASSLQGATTNEKLFF
NA	TRBV14	many	TRBJ2-3	TGTGCCAGCAGCCAAGATCAGGGAAGGACAGATACGCAGTATTTT	CASSQDQGRTDTQYF
NA	TRBV7-2	many	TRBJ2-1	TGTGCCAGCAGCTTAGGAGATAGCGGCTACAATGAGCAGTTCTTC	CASSLGDSGYNEQFF
NA	TRBV6-5	many	TRBJ1-1	TGTGCCAGCAGCCCGCCCTCGGGCACTGAAGCTTTCTTT	CASSPPSGTEAFF
NA	TRBV7-2	many	TRBJ1-1	TGTGCCAGCAGCTTCGGGAAAAGGAGCACTGAAGCTTTCTTT	CASSFGKRSTEAFF